One and the same sample provided the 22 T cell receptor beta chains below, sequenced in a study of T-cell memory formation after mild COVID-19 (dated by TCRdb to 2020 to 2022). Library preparation was by 5' RACE. The sequencer was an Illumina NovaSeq 6000. Through fastp at Q25 and MiXCR, TCRdb rebuilt clones from the public reads, retaining in-frame beta chains. Every entry covers one CDR3 protein and lists the most common genes and DNA from its rows. The sample has approximately 290,000 distinct CDR3 sequences on record, about 16% of them singletons. The biggest ten clones account for 22% of the sample. Sequencing input: PBMCs or a T cell subset sorted from them (not recorded which). The receptors stem from a man between 18 and 29 years old who had mild COVID-19 (a few samples of this study predate the infection). The sample titles of this study are shuffled in the database, so cell type and time point are left out; the donor was told from shared clones.

The table lists this clonotype with a few counts. The rearrangement links TRBV5-1 to TRBJ2-3, with D hard to call. V gave up 4 bases and J gave up 2 bases, with 5 bases separating them. Germline lookup yields CDR1 SGHRS and CDR2 YFSETQ. This CDR3 region has 12 residues. The CDR3, as DNA: TGCGCCAGCAGCCAACCCACAGATACGCAGTATTTT. Its translation: CASSQPTDTQYF.

This clonotype was detected only a few times. This chain connects TRBV7-2 to TRBJ2-2; maybe TRBD1 (5 bases). Trimming stripped 5 bases from V and 7 bases from J, with 11 bases between. CDR1 SGHTA and CDR2 FQGNSA come from the germline V gene. The CDR3 sequence is 13 residues long. The CDR3 reads CASSARQSGELFF. CDR3 DNA sequence: TGTGCCAGCAGCGCAAGACAGAGCGGGGAGCTGTTTTTT.

The chain is built from TRBV18 and TRBJ1-5; possible D gene TRBD1, 6 bases. CDR1 and CDR2 from the germline V gene are KGHSH and LQKENI. Between the trimmed V and J ends, which lost 1 base and 7 bases, there was a span of 11 bases. The CDR3 contains 14 residues. The CDR3 DNA is TGTGCCAGCTCACCACAACAGGGAGTGCAGCCCCAGCATTTT. Its translation: CASSPQQGVQPQHF.

The gene calls are TRBV20-1 and TRBJ1-1, with TRBD1 as a possible D gene (6 bases). This CDR3 is 14 amino acids long. CDR1 is DFQATT, CDR2 SNEGSKA, per germline (reference sequence). V was cut by 3 bases and J by 4 bases, with 15 bases left in between. CDR3 sequence reads: CSARGARGPTEAFF. The CDR3 DNA follows: TGCAGTGCTAGGGGGGCACGCGGGCCCACTGAAGCTTTCTTT.

This clonotype turned up a few times. V and J are TRBV19 and TRBJ2-1; TRBD1 might be the D (5 bases). Germline lookup yields CDR1 LNHDA and CDR2 SQIVND (reference sequence). This CDR3 region has 12 residues. Trimming left V 6 bases short and J 9 bases short, with 12 bases between. CDR3 sequence: CASSLGVTEQFF. The CDR3 bases are TGTGCCAGTAGCCTAGGGGTAACTGAGCAGTTCTTC.

The gene calls are TRBV29-1 and TRBJ2-7; D possibly uses TRBD1 or TRBD2 (5 bases each). V lost 0 bases and J lost 6, with 15 bases in between. Germline values: CDR1 SQVTM, CDR2 ANQGSEA. The CDR3 totals 14 residues. The CDR3 spells CSVEDTGQGTEQYF. The DNA of the CDR3 is TGCAGCGTTGAAGATACGGGGCAGGGTACCGAGCAGTACTTC.

This clonotype was observed a handful of times. The J gene is TRBJ1-3, the V gene TRBV7-2; D is ambiguous. V lost 5 bases and J 0 bases, leaving 5 bases between the germline ends. The germline gives CDR1 SGHTA, CDR2 FQGNSA. The CDR3 has 13 amino acids. The CDR3 DNA sequence: TGTGCCAGCAGCCGTAACTCTGGAAACACCATATATTTT. Amino acid sequence: CASSRNSGNTIYF. Full variable domain (remainder filled in from reference TRBV7-2 and TRBJ1-3): GAGVSQSPSNKVTEKGKDVELRCDPISGHTALYWYRQSLGQGLEFLIYFQGNSAPDKSGLPSDRFSAERTGGSVSTLTIQRTQQEDSAVYLCASSRNSGNTIYFGEGSWLTVV.

This clonotype occurred once. The gene calls are TRBV20-1 and TRBJ2-4; 11 positions agree with TRBD2. CDR1 is DFQATT, CDR2 SNEGSKA, per germline (reference sequence). This CDR3 has 14 amino acids. The V and J ends lost 6 bases and 8 bases, in that order; junction bases with no gene match: 9. Here the CDR3 DNA reads TGCAGTGCCGGGGCTAGCGGGGGGTTTGACATTCAGTACTTC. Translating gives CSAGASGGFDIQYF.

The V and J genes are TRBV20-1 and TRBJ2-7, with 8 nucleotides matching TRBD2. The CDR3 extends over 13 amino acids. After removal of 1 base from V and 2 bases from J, the junction contained 1 base not matched to a gene. The germline CDR1 and CDR2 sequences are DFQATT and SNEGSKA (reference sequence). CDR3 sequence reads: CSARVGLAYEQYF. Written as DNA, the CDR3 is TGCAGTGCTAGAGTGGGACTAGCCTACGAGCAGTACTTC.

V gene TRBV3-1 combines with J gene TRBJ2-3; 12 bases are shared with TRBD2. CDR3 length: 18 residues. With V trimmed by 4 bases and J by 0 bases, 8 bases remained unmatched. CDR1 and CDR2 from the germline V gene are LGHDT and YNNKEL (reference sequence). The CDR3 sequence: CASSRARLAGASTDTQYF. As DNA, the CDR3 is TGTGCCAGCAGCCGCGCACGACTAGCGGGAGCTAGCACAGATACGCAGTATTTT.

In its sample, this clonotype was seen a few times. The chain uses TRBV11-1 and TRBJ2-2; D is undetermined. V was cut by 8 bases and J by 4 bases, with 14 bases left in between. Germline V lookup: CDR1 SGHAT, CDR2 FQDESV (reference sequence). This CDR3 is built from 14 residues. CDR3 region: CASHPRRATGELFF. CDR3 in DNA: TGTGCCAGCCACCCCCGACGGGCCACCGGGGAGCTGTTTTTT. The variable domain in full, with the rest retrieved from reference TRBV11-1 and TRBJ2-2, is EAEVAQSPRYKITEKSQAVAFWCDPISGHATLYWYRQILGQGPELLVQFQDESVVDDSQLPKDRFSAERLKGVDSTLKIQPAELGDSAMYLCASHPRRATGELFFGEGSRLTVL.

V usage is TRBV11-3 and J usage is TRBJ2-2; D possibly corresponds to TRBD1 (5 bases). V lost 2 bases, J lost 4 bases, and 11 bases lay in between. Germline V gene data show CDR1 as SGHNT and CDR2 as YENEEA. The CDR3 extends over 15 amino acids. CDR3 in DNA: TGTGCCAGCAGCTTATGGGGCTCGGGCACCGGGGAGCTGTTTTTT. It is translated as CASSLWGSGTGELFF.

This clonotype was observed a handful of times. The chain recombines TRBV7-2 with TRBJ1-2; the D is unclear. Germline V gene sequence: CDR1 SGHTA, CDR2 FQGNSA. The CDR3 totals 13 residues. Trimming stripped 3 bases from V and 6 bases from J, with 11 bases between. For the CDR3, the DNA is TGTGCCAGCAGCTTCAATCGGGTCAATGGCTACACCTTC. Its protein is CASSFNRVNGYTF.

A few counts support this clonotype. The chain is built from TRBV7-9 and TRBJ2-3; 7 bases are a match to TRBD2. J gave up 0 bases and V 7 bases, and 7 bases lay outside the gene matches. Germline lookup yields CDR1 SEHNR and CDR2 FQNEAQ (reference sequence). This CDR3 spans 15 amino acids. CDR3 bases: TGTGCCAGCACGGTAGGCGGGAGTAGCACAGATACGCAGTATTTT. Its translation is CASTVGGSSTDTQYF. Full variable domain (rest looked up from reference TRBV7-9 and TRBJ2-3): DTGVSQNPRHKITKRGQNVTFRCDPISEHNRLYWYRQTLGQGPEFLTYFQNEAQLEKSRLLSDRFSAERPKGSFSTLEIQRTEQGDSAMYLCASTVGGSSTDTQYFGPGTRLTVL.

V is TRBV7-6 and J is TRBJ2-5, with 7 bases fitting TRBD2. In germline, CDR1 is SGHVS, CDR2 FNYEAQ. V lost 5 bases to trimming and J lost 2 bases; unmatched junction nucleotides: 17. The CDR3 covers 18 residues. CDR3 in amino acids: CASSLRTPQRGLQETQYF. In DNA, the CDR3 is TGTGCCAGCAGCCTCCGGACCCCCCAGCGGGGACTTCAAGAGACCCAGTACTTC. The full variable domain, rest sourced from reference TRBV7-6 and TRBJ2-5, is GAGVSQSPRYKVTKRGQDVALRCDPISGHVSLYWYRQALGQGPEFLTYFNYEAQQDKSGLPNDRFSAERPEGSISTLTIQRTEQRDSAMYRCASSLRTPQRGLQETQYFGPGTRLLVL.

This clonotype turned up a few times. The V and J genes are TRBV6-2 or TRBV6-3 and TRBJ2-5; no clear D gene. Germline V gene data show CDR1 as MNHEY and CDR2 as SVGEGT. The length of the CDR3 is 13 residues. The V and J ends lost 5 bases and 5 bases respectively, with 12 bases between them. The CDR3 region has the DNA TGTGCCAGCAGTCCCCTTGGCGCGGAGACCCAGTACTTC. This encodes CASSPLGAETQYF.

The chain joins TRBV4-3 to TRBJ2-7; tentative D call: TRBD1 (6 bases). The CDR3 runs to 17 residues. Germline loops: CDR1 LGHNA, CDR2 YSLEER. Trimming took off 4 bases at V and 0 bases at J, with 19 bases between the two ends. CDR3 amino acids: CASSLTLGAGSSYEQYF. In nucleotides, the CDR3 is TGCGCCAGCAGCCTCACCCTGGGGGCAGGGAGCTCCTACGAGCAGTACTTC.

The genes are TRBV18 and TRBJ1-6; D not resolved. The V end lost 1 base, the J end lost 7 bases, and 11 bases lay between the germline ends. This CDR3 is built from 15 residues. Germline lookup yields CDR1 KGHSH and CDR2 LQKENI. CDR3 amino acids: CASSPQPSQNSPLHF. Here the CDR3 DNA reads TGTGCCAGCTCACCACAACCCAGTCAGAATTCACCCCTCCACTTT. Full variable domain (missing parts from reference TRBV18 and TRBJ1-6): NAGVMQNPRHLVRRRGQEARLRCSPMKGHSHVYWYRQLPEEGLKFMVYLQKENIIDESGMPKERFSAEFPKEGPSILRIQQVVRGDSAAYFCASSPQPSQNSPLHFGNGTRLTVT.

This clonotype was picked up many times. The chain employs TRBV4-2 and TRBJ2-7; 9 bases agree with TRBD1. This CDR3 is 16 amino acids long. Germline CDR1 and CDR2: LGHNA and YNFKEQ. The V segment lost 2 bases and the J segment 2 bases; nucleotides outside the gene matches: 7. In DNA form, the CDR3 reads TGTGCCAGCAGCCAAAGGACAGGGGCTGTCACCTACGAGCAGTACTTC. Its protein is CASSQRTGAVTYEQYF.

This sequence joins TRBV6-5 and TRBJ2-3; D is unclear. CDR1 is MNHEY and CDR2 is SVGAGI in the germline V gene. The CDR3 consists of 15 residues. The V end lost 6 bases, the J end lost 3 bases, and 16 bases lay between the germline ends. The CDR3 reads CASRLGPTSTDTQYF. The CDR3 DNA reads as TGTGCCAGCAGGCTCGGCCCTACCTCGACAGATACGCAGTATTTT.

The V call is TRBV7-8, the J call TRBJ2-2, with D possibly being TRBD2 (6 bases). This CDR3 has 16 residues. In germline, CDR1 is SGHVS, CDR2 FQNEAQ. V shed 3 bases and J shed 2 bases, with 13 bases lying between them. Here the CDR3 reads CASSFGGATNTGELFF. CDR3 DNA: TGTGCCAGCAGCTTCGGCGGGGCGACAAACACCGGGGAGCTGTTTTTT.

The table lists this clonotype with a few counts. V usage is TRBV5-1 and J usage is TRBJ2-2; TRBD1 agrees at 8 bases. The CDR3 sequence is 15 residues long. V shed 2 bases, J shed 0 bases, and the junction held 0 bases outside the gene matches. Germline V gene data show CDR1 as SGHRS and CDR2 as YFSETQ. CDR3 amino acids: CASSLQGANTGELFF. The DNA for the CDR3 is TGCGCCAGCAGCTTACAGGGGGCGAACACCGGGGAGCTGTTTTTT.